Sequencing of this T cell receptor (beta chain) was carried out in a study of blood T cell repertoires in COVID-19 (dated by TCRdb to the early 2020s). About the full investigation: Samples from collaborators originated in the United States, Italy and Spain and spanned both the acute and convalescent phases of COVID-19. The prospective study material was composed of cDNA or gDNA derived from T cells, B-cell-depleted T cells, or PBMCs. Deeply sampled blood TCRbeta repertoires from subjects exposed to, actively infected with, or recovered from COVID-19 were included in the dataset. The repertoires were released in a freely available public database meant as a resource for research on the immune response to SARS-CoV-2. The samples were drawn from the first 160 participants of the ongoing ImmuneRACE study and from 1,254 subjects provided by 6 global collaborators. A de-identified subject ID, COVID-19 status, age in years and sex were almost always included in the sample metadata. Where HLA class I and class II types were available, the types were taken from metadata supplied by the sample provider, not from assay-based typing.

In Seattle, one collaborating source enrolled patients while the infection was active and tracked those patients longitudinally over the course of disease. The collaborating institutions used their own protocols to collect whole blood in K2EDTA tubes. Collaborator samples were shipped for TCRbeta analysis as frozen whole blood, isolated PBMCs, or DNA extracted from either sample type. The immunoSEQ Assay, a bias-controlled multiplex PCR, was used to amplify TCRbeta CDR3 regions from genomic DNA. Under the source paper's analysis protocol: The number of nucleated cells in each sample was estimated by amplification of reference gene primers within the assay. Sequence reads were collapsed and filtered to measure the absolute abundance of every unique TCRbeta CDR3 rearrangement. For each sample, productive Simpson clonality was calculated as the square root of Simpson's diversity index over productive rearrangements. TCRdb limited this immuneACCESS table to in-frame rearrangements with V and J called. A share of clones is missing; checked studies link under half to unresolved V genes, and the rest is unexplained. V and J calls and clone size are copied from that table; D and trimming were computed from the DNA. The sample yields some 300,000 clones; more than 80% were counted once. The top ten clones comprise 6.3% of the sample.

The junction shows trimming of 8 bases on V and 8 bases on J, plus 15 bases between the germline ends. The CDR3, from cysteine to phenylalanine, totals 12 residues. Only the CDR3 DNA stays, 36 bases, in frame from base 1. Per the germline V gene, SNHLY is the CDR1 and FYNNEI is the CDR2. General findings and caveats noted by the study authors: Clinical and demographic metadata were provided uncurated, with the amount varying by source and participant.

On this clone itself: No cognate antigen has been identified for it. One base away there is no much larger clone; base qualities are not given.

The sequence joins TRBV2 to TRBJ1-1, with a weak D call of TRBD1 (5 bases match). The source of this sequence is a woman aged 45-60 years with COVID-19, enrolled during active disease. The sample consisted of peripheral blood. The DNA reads TGTGCCAGCCTCGGCACGGGGGAGGAAGCTTTCTTT. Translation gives CASLGTGEEAFF.